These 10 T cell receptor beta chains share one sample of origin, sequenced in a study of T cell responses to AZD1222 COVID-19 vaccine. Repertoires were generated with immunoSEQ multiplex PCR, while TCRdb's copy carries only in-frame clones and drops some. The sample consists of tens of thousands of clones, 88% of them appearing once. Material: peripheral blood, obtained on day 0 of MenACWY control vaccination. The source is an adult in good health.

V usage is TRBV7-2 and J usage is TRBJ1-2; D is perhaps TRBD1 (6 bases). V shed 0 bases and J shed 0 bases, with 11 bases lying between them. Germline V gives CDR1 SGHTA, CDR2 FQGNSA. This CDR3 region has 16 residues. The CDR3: CASSLAGTQTNYGYTF. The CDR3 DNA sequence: TGTGCCAGCAGCTTAGCCGGGACACAGACTAACTATGGCTACACCTTC.

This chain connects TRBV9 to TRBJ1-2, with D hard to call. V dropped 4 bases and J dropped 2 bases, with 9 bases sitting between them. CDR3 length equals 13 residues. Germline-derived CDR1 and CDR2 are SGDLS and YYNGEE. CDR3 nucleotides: TGTGCCAGCAGCCCCCAGGTGAACTATGGCTACACCTTC. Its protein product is CASSPQVNYGYTF.

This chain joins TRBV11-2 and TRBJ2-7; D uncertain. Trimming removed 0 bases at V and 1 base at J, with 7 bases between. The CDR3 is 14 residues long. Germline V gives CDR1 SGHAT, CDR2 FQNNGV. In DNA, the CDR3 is TGTGCCAGCAGCTTAGACCGCTTATCCTACGAGCAGTACTTC. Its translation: CASSLDRLSYEQYF.

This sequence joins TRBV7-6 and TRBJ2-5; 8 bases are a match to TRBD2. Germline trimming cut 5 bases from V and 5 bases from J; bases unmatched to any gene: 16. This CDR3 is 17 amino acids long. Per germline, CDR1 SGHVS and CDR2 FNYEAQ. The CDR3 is CASSGRPRTSQLETQYF. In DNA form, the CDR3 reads TGTGCCAGCAGCGGACGACCCAGGACTAGCCAACTGGAGACCCAGTACTTC.

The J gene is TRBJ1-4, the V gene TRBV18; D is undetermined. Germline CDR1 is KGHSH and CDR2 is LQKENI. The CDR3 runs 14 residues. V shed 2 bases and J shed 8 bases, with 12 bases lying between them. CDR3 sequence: CASSPGFNGEKLFF. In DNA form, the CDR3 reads TGTGCCAGCTCACCAGGTTTTAATGGGGAAAAACTGTTTTTT.

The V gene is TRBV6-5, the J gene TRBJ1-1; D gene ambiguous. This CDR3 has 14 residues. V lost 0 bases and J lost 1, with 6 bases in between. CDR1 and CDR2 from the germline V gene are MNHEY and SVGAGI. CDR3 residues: CASSYSFGNTEAFF. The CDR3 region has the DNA TGTGCCAGCAGTTACTCCTTTGGGAACACTGAAGCTTTCTTT.

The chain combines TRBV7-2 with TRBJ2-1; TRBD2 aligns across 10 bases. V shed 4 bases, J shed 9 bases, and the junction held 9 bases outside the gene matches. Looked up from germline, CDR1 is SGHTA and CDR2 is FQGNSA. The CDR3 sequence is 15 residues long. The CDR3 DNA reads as TGTGCCAGCAGCTCGTCTAGCGGGGGAATCAGTGAGCAGTTCTTC. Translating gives CASSSSSGGISEQFF.

CDR3: CASRSNSGTGLYGYTF. In DNA, the CDR3 is TGCGCCAGCAGATCAAACTCCGGGACAGGGTTGTATGGCTACACCTTC. The chain combines TRBV4-1 with TRBJ1-2, with 9 bases lining up with TRBD1. Germline V gene lookup returns CDR1 MGHRA and CDR2 YSYEKL. The junction had 13 bases not matched to a gene; V was cut back by 6 bases and J by 5 bases. The CDR3 consists of 16 residues.

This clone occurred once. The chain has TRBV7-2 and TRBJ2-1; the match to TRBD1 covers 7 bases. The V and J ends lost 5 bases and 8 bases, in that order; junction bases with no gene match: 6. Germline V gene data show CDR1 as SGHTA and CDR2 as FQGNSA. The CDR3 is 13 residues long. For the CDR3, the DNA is TGTGCCAGCAGCCTCCGACAGGGCGATGAGCAGTTCTTC. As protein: CASSLRQGDEQFF.

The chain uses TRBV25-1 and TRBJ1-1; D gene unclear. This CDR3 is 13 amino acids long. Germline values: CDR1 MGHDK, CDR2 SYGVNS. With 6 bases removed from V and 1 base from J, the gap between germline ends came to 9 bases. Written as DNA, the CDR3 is TGTGCCAGCAGGGGATATGGGAACACTGAAGCTTTCTTT. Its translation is CASRGYGNTEAFF. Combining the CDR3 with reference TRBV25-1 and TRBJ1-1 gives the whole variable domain EADIYQTPRYLVIGTGKKITLECSQTMGHDKMYWYQQDPGMELHLIHYSYGVNSTEKGDLSSESTVSRIRTEHFPLTLESARPSHTSQYLCASRGYGNTEAFFGQGTRLTVV.